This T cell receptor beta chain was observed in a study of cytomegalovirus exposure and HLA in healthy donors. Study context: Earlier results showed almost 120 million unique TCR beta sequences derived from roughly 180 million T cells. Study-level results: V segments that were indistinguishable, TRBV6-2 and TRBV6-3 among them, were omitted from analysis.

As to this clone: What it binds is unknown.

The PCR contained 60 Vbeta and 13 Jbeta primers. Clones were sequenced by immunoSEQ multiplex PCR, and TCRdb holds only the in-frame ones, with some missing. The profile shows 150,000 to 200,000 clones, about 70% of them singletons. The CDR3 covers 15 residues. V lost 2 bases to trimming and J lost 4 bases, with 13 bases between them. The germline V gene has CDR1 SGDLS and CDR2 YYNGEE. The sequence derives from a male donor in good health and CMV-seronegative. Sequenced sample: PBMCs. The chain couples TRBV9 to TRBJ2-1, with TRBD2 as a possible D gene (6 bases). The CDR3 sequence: CASSVGGALYNEQFF. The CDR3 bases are TGTGCCAGCAGCGTGGGGGGAGCCCTTTACAATGAGCAGTTCTTC.